This T cell receptor beta chain is drawn from a study of cytomegalovirus exposure and HLA in healthy donors. The J segment lost 14 bases and the V segment lost 5 bases, leaving 11 bases of the junction unmatched. CDR3 length equals 14 residues. Germline V gene data show CDR1 as SEHNR and CDR2 as FQNEAQ (reference sequence). Details on this clone: Its antigen remains unknown.

Points from the study as a whole: Highest at DRB1 and lowest at HLA-C, TCR association rates differed among HLA loci in a later analysis.

PCR amplification relied on 60 Vbeta primers (plus 13 Jbeta primers). Generated by immunoSEQ multiplex PCR, the TCRdb table keeps only in-frame clones and is missing some. The sample records under 250,000 clones, 65% to 80% being singletons. The receptor was isolated from a man aged 45-65 years in good health and CMV-seronegative. Specimen: PBMCs. The gene calls are TRBV7-9 and TRBJ2-1, with TRBD2 identical over 11 bases. The CDR3 DNA reads as TGTGCCAGCAGCCCCGGGACTAGCGGTCATATGGAGTTCTTC. Its protein is CASSPGTSGHMEFF.